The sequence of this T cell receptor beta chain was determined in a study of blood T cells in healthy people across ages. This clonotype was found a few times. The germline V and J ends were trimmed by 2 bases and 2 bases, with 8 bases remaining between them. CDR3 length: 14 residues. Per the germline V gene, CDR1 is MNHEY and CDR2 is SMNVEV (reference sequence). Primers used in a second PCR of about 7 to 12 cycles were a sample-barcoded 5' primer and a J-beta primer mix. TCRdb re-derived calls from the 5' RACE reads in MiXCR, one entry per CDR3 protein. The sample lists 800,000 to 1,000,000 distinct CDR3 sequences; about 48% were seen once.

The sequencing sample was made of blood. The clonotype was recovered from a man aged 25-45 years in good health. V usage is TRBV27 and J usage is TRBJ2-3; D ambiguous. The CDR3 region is CASSLGRVTDTQYF. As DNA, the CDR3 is TGTGCCAGCAGTTTAGGTAGGGTCACAGATACGCAGTATTTT.